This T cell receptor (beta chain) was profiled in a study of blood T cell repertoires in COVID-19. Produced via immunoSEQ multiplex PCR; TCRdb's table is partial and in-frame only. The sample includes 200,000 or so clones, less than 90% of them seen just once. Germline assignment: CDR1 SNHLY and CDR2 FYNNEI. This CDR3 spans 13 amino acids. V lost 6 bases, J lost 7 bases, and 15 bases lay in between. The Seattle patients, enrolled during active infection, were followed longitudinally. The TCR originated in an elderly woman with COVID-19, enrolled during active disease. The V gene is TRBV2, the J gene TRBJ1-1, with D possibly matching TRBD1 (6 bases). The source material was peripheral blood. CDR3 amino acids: CASREDRTLEAFF. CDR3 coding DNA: TGTGCCAGCAGGGAGGACAGAACCCTTGAAGCTTTCTTT.